The next 32 T cell receptor beta chains were all read from a single sample in a study of cytomegalovirus exposure and HLA in healthy donors (TCRdb year 2017). Libraries came from the immunoSEQ multiplex PCR assay. Entries here come from immuneACCESS through TCRdb and include only in-frame sequences with V and J called. Some clones fail to appear in such tables; in the studies checked, an unresolved V gene covers under half of the shortfall, and the cause of the remainder is unknown. Present in this sample are a few hundred thousand clones, about nine tenths of which were seen just once. The ten largest make up 0.75% to 0.85% of the sample. The sample taken for sequencing was PBMCs. Source of these receptors: a woman aged 18-29 years in good health and CMV-seronegative.

Points on this clone: An end of the junction does not agree with germline; a read error may underlie this. The same CDR3 also results from other DNA sequences found in this sample. V and J are TRBV5-1 and TRBJ2-1; D unclear. Germline V gene data show CDR1 as SGHRS and CDR2 as YFSETQ. This CDR3 contains 14 residues. CDR3 in amino acids: CASSLGSSYNEQFF. The CDR3 region has the DNA TGCGCCAGCAGTTTGGGTAGCTCCTACAATGAGCAGTTCTTC.

This rearrangement joins TRBV6-5 to TRBJ1-5; tentative D call: TRBD1 (5 bases). Germline loops: CDR1 MNHEY, CDR2 SVGAGI. This CDR3 comprises 14 residues. Trimming took 3 bases from V and 7 from J, leaving 13 bases between them. CDR3 in amino acids: CASSYGGGGQPQHF. The CDR3 DNA reads as TGTGCCAGCAGTTATGGGGGAGGAGGCCAGCCCCAGCATTTT.

This chain uses TRBV5-4 with TRBJ2-7; no definite D call. V shed 1 base and J shed 2 bases, with 10 bases lying between them. The germline V gene encodes CDR1 SGHNT and CDR2 YYREEE (reference sequence). CDR3 length: 14 residues. The CDR3 here is CASSLLGGPYEQYF. The CDR3 nucleotides are TGTGCCAGCAGCTTGTTAGGCGGCCCCTACGAGCAGTACTTC.

The chain uses TRBV30 and TRBJ2-5; the match to TRBD1 covers 8 bases. This CDR3 contains 13 residues. The J segment lost 5 bases and the V segment lost 5 bases, leaving 7 bases of the junction unmatched. Germline values: CDR1 GTSNPN, CDR2 SVGIG (reference sequence). DNA of the CDR3: TGTGCCTGGGGACAGGGAAGGATGGAGACCCAGTACTTC. Translating it yields CAWGQGRMETQYF. The full variable domain, completed using reference TRBV30 and TRBJ2-5, is SQTIHQWPATLVQPVGSPLSLECTVEGTSNPNLYWYRQAAGRGLQLLFYSVGIGQISSEVPQNLSASRPQDRQFILSSKKLLLSDSGFYLCAWGQGRMETQYFGPGTRLLVL.

J is TRBJ2-7 and V is TRBV5-1; TRBD2 aligns across 11 bases. From germline, CDR1 is SGHRS and CDR2 YFSETQ. This CDR3 is 14 amino acids long. Germline trimming cut 0 bases from V and 7 bases from J; bases unmatched to any gene: 3. This chain's CDR3 is CASSLAGTSGEQYF. The CDR3 DNA follows: TGCGCCAGCAGCTTGGCCGGGACTAGCGGAGAGCAGTACTTC.

The chain is built from TRBV29-1 and TRBJ2-5; D is undetermined. The CDR3 spans 12 residues. V lost 4 bases, J lost 2 bases, and 8 bases lay in between. The germline CDR1 and CDR2 sequences are SQVTM and ANQGSEA. CDR3 amino acids: CSVVWQQETQYF. The CDR3 DNA sequence: TGCAGCGTTGTGTGGCAGCAAGAGACCCAGTACTTC.

This clone was observed a single time. The V gene is TRBV5-6, the J gene TRBJ2-5; TRBD2 is a possible D gene (6 bases). V dropped 3 bases and J dropped 3 bases, with 15 bases sitting between them. CDR1 and CDR2 from the germline V gene are SGHDT and YYEEEE. This CDR3 spans 15 amino acids. The chain's CDR3 is CASSWEEGLEETQYF. The CDR3 bases are TGTGCCAGCAGCTGGGAGGAAGGACTGGAAGAGACCCAGTACTTC.

V and J are TRBV7-9 and TRBJ1-2; D might be TRBD1 (6 bases). This CDR3 region has 16 residues. The V end lost 2 bases, the J end lost 4 bases, and 17 bases lay between the germline ends. Per germline, CDR1 SEHNR and CDR2 FQNEAQ (reference sequence). This CDR3 reads CASSLPHPTTGYGYTF. Here the CDR3 DNA reads TGTGCCAGCAGCTTACCCCACCCGACGACAGGCTATGGCTACACCTTC.

The CDR3 DNA is TGTGCCAGCAGCCCCGGGACTAGCGGGATGGATGAGCAGTTCTTC. Amino acid sequence: CASSPGTSGMDEQFF. The genes are TRBV11-3 and TRBJ2-1; 13 bases agree with TRBD2. The length of the CDR3 is 15 residues. In germline, CDR1 is SGHNT, CDR2 YENEEA. J lost 8 bases, V lost 5 bases, and 6 bases had no gene match.

The chain has TRBV5-1 and TRBJ1-2; a weak D match, TRBD1 (6 bases). The CDR3 is 12 residues long. V shed 10 bases and J shed 4 bases, with 14 bases lying between them. The germline V gene has CDR1 SGHRS and CDR2 YFSETQ. The CDR3, as DNA: TGCGCCCGCCCGGACAGCCTCTATGGCTACACCTTC. Protein product: CARPDSLYGYTF. Together with reference TRBV5-1 and TRBJ1-2, the CDR3 gives the full variable domain: KAGVTQTPRYLIKTRGQQVTLSCSPISGHRSVSWYQQTPGQGLQFLFEYFSETQRNKGNFPGRFSGRQFSNSRSEMNVSTLELGDSALYLCARPDSLYGYTFGSGTRLTVV.

This clone showed up just a few times. The genes are TRBV4-3 and TRBJ2-1; D is perhaps TRBD1 (6 bases). Germline CDR1 reads LGHNA; CDR2 reads YSLEER. The CDR3 is 11 residues long. With 8 bases removed from V and 9 bases from J, the gap between germline ends came to 11 bases. This CDR3 reads CASARGGEQFF. The CDR3 nucleotides read TGCGCCAGCGCCCGAGGGGGTGAGCAGTTCTTC.

This clone was seen just once. J is TRBJ2-2 and V is TRBV7-8; D is unresolved. The CDR3 contains 13 residues. Germline V gene sequence: CDR1 SGHVS, CDR2 FQNEAQ. V lost 3 bases and J lost 6, with 8 bases in between. DNA for the CDR3: TGTGCCAGCAGCTTTGAGCCGTCCGGGGAGCTGTTTTTT. Protein: CASSFEPSGELFF.

This clone was detected only once. The chain is built from TRBV7-2 and TRBJ1-5; 8 bases fit TRBD1. In germline, CDR1 is SGHTA, CDR2 FQGNSA. V lost 1 base and J lost 1; bases outside the gene matches: 6. CDR3 length: 17 amino acids. CDR3 residues: CASSLDGTGGSNQPQHF. The CDR3 region has the DNA TGTGCCAGCAGCTTAGACGGGACAGGTGGAAGCAATCAGCCCCAGCATTTT.

The chain links TRBV15 to TRBJ2-4; D perhaps matches TRBD2 (6 bases). CDR1 LNHNV and CDR2 YYDKDF come from the germline V gene (reference sequence). The CDR3 is 13 amino acids. V lost 8 bases, J lost 4 bases, and 12 bases lay in between. The CDR3 loop is CATASGGKNIQYF. The CDR3 DNA reads as TGTGCCACCGCGAGCGGAGGGAAAAACATTCAGTACTTC.

This chain uses TRBV5-1 with TRBJ2-2, with 8 positions matching TRBD2. After removal of 2 bases from V and 6 bases from J, the junction contained 12 bases not matched to a gene. CDR3 length: 17 amino acids. The germline V gene has CDR1 SGHRS and CDR2 YFSETQ. The DNA for the CDR3 is TGCGCCAGCAGCTTATCAAAAGCGGGAGAGATGCCCGGGGAGCTGTTTTTT. Its translation is CASSLSKAGEMPGELFF.

The J gene is TRBJ2-5, the V gene TRBV30; D not resolved. CDR3 size: 16 residues. The V end was cut by 0 bases, the J end by 1 base, with 15 bases between. CDR1 is GTSNPN, CDR2 SVGIG, per germline (reference sequence). CDR3 sequence (DNA): TGTGCCTGGAGTGTAAGAAGTTTGGGCATCCAAGAGACCCAGTACTTC. Its protein product is CAWSVRSLGIQETQYF.

On this clone: Other DNA variants within this sample encode the same CDR3. The V call is TRBV9, the J call TRBJ2-3, with D perhaps matching TRBD2 (5 bases). CDR3 length: 16 amino acids. The ends were cut back, 0 bases at V and 2 bases at J, with 13 bases in the middle. The germline CDR1 and CDR2 sequences are SGDLS and YYNGEE. The CDR3 loop is CASSVVGRGDTDTQYF. In nucleotides, the CDR3 is TGTGCCAGCAGCGTAGTGGGCCGGGGAGACACAGATACGCAGTATTTT.

The rearrangement uses TRBV5-4 and TRBJ2-2; the D gene is possibly TRBD2 (6 bases). The CDR3 consists of 16 residues. Germline loops: CDR1 SGHNT, CDR2 YYREEE (reference sequence). Trimming pared 4 bases from V and 5 bases from J, leaving 18 bases between. Here the CDR3 DNA reads TGTGCCAGCAGCGTCGGGACCCCGGGGGTGACCGGGGAGCTGTTTTTT. Its translation is CASSVGTPGVTGELFF.

The chain links TRBV9 to TRBJ1-2, with D possibly being TRBD1 (6 bases). This CDR3 region has 14 residues. V lost 2 bases, J lost 4 bases, and 12 bases lay in between. Germline-derived CDR1 and CDR2 are SGDLS and YYNGEE. This CDR3 is CASSVNDRPYGYTF. Here the CDR3 DNA reads TGTGCCAGCAGCGTTAATGACAGGCCCTATGGCTACACCTTC. The whole variable domain, remainder taken from reference TRBV9 and TRBJ1-2, is DSGVTQTPKHLITATGQRVTLRCSPRSGDLSVYWYQQSLDQGLQFLIQYYNGEERAKGNILERFSAQQFPDLHSELNLSSLELGDSALYFCASSVNDRPYGYTFGSGTRLTVV.

The chain couples TRBV4-3 to TRBJ1-5; 9 bases align to TRBD1. CDR1 LGHNA and CDR2 YSLEER come from the germline V gene. The CDR3 covers 15 residues. V trimming: 4 bases; J trimming: 0 bases; junction bases outside the gene matches: 1. DNA for the CDR3: TGCGCCAGCAGCCCGACAGGGGGTAGCAATCAGCCCCAGCATTTT. Translation: CASSPTGGSNQPQHF.

The V gene is TRBV18, the J gene TRBJ2-7; D is undetermined. Deletions cut 6 bases from V and 0 bases from J, with 12 bases between. CDR1 KGHSH and CDR2 LQKENI come from the germline V gene. The CDR3 is 14 amino acids. The CDR3 loop reads CASSRSAASYEQYF. For the CDR3, the DNA is TGTGCCAGCTCCAGAAGCGCAGCCTCCTACGAGCAGTACTTC. Variable domain in full (rest from reference TRBV18 and TRBJ2-7): NAGVMQNPRHLVRRRGQEARLRCSPMKGHSHVYWYRQLPEEGLKFMVYLQKENIIDESGMPKERFSAEFPKEGPSILRIQQVVRGDSAAYFCASSRSAASYEQYFGPGTRLTVT.

The rearrangement uses TRBV2 and TRBJ2-1; TRBD2 is a possible D gene (6 bases). Deletions cut 3 bases from V and 5 bases from J, with 20 bases between. The CDR3 contains 17 residues. From germline, CDR1 is SNHLY and CDR2 FYNNEI. CDR3 bases: TGTGCCAGCAGTGAGACCGGCCGGGCTAGCGTAAACAATGAGCAGTTCTTC. As protein: CASSETGRASVNNEQFF.

This chain uses TRBV27 with TRBJ2-7; 8 bases are shared with TRBD1. The CDR3 sequence is 14 residues long. CDR1 is MNHEY and CDR2 is SMNVEV in the germline V gene (reference sequence). Unmatched junction bases numbered 4, after V lost 6 bases and J lost 0 bases. The CDR3 loop reads CASSHRGSSYEQYF. Here the CDR3 DNA reads TGTGCCAGCAGCCACAGGGGGAGCTCCTACGAGCAGTACTTC.

This clone was seen more than once but under ten times. The chain employs TRBV7-2 and TRBJ1-5; D unresolved. V was pared by 1 base and J by 3 bases, with 10 bases between. This CDR3 contains 15 residues. The germline V gene encodes CDR1 SGHTA and CDR2 FQGNSA. The CDR3 spells CASSLDTSYNQPQHF. For the CDR3, the DNA is TGTGCCAGCAGCTTAGATACCAGTTACAATCAGCCCCAGCATTTT.

V usage is TRBV15 and J usage is TRBJ1-1; D is possibly TRBD1 (6 bases). The CDR3 is 15 amino acids. V lost 0 bases, J lost 0 bases, and 8 bases lay in between. Looked up from germline, CDR1 is LNHNV and CDR2 is YYDKDF (reference sequence). This chain's CDR3 is CATSRDQGLNTEAFF. DNA for the CDR3: TGTGCCACCAGCAGAGATCAGGGGTTGAACACTGAAGCTTTCTTT.

The rearrangement uses TRBV4-1 and TRBJ1-4; TRBD1 matches 9 bases. The CDR3 runs 17 residues. CDR1 is MGHRA, CDR2 YSYEKL, per germline. With V trimmed by 1 base and J by 8 bases, 11 bases remained unmatched. The DNA of the CDR3 is TGCGCCAGCAGCCAAGGTTCTAGAGGACAGGGGAGGGAAAAACTGTTTTTT. Its translation is CASSQGSRGQGREKLFF.

This CDR3 is CASSVGGTGGTEAFF. The CDR3 DNA reads as TGTGCCAGCAGCGTCGGCGGGACAGGGGGCACTGAAGCTTTCTTT. The V call is TRBV9, the J call TRBJ1-1; 11 positions agree with TRBD1. Germline lookup yields CDR1 SGDLS and CDR2 YYNGEE. With 2 bases clipped from V and 4 bases from J, the junction kept 4 bases outside the gene matches. The CDR3 sequence is 15 residues long. The full variable domain, with the rest looked up from reference TRBV9 and TRBJ1-1, is DSGVTQTPKHLITATGQRVTLRCSPRSGDLSVYWYQQSLDQGLQFLIQYYNGEERAKGNILERFSAQQFPDLHSELNLSSLELGDSALYFCASSVGGTGGTEAFFGQGTRLTVV.

This chain joins TRBV28 and TRBJ2-7, with D perhaps matching TRBD1 (6 bases). Germline loops: CDR1 MDHEN, CDR2 SYDVKM. The CDR3 sequence is 11 residues long. V lost 5 bases and J lost 7, with 9 bases in between. The CDR3 loop reads CASSGQGEQYF. The CDR3 region has the DNA TGTGCCAGCAGTGGCCAGGGGGAGCAGTACTTC.

This clone was recorded a few times. This sequence joins TRBV6-6 and TRBJ2-7; TRBD1 agrees at 8 bases. The trim removed 6 bases at V and 4 bases at J, leaving 8 bases unmatched. Germline assignment: CDR1 MNHNY and CDR2 SVGAGI (reference sequence). The CDR3 length is 14 residues. This CDR3 is CASSLDTGGYEQYF. The DNA of the CDR3 is TGTGCCAGCAGCCTTGATACAGGGGGGTACGAGCAGTACTTC.

This clone appeared once. The chain couples TRBV29-1 to TRBJ1-2; weak D call: TRBD1 (6 bases). Trimming took off 7 bases at V and 3 bases at J, with 24 bases between the two ends. In germline, CDR1 is SQVTM, CDR2 ANQGSEA. This CDR3 contains 16 residues. CDR3 loop: CSARGARRARDYGYTF. CDR3 bases: TGCAGCGCCCGGGGGGCTCGGAGGGCCAGGGACTATGGCTACACCTTC.

The CDR3 nucleotides are TGTGCCAGCAGTACCGGACTAGGCGGCACAGATACGCAGTATTTT. Translated, it gives CASSTGLGGTDTQYF. V gene TRBV6-1 combines with J gene TRBJ2-3, with 7 bases fitting TRBD2. Looked up from germline, CDR1 is MNHNS and CDR2 is SASEGT. Trimming took 5 bases from V and 1 from J; bases not matched to a gene: 6. The CDR3 contains 15 residues.

This clone was seen more than once but under ten times. This sequence joins TRBV7-2 and TRBJ1-1, with a possible D match to TRBD1 (5 bases). Germline-derived CDR1 and CDR2 are SGHTA and FQGNSA. The V end was cut by 3 bases, the J end by 4 bases, with 15 bases between. This CDR3 has 15 amino acids. CDR3 region: CASSFWAGSGTEAFF. CDR3 nucleotide sequence: TGTGCCAGCAGCTTTTGGGCAGGGTCTGGCACTGAAGCTTTCTTT.